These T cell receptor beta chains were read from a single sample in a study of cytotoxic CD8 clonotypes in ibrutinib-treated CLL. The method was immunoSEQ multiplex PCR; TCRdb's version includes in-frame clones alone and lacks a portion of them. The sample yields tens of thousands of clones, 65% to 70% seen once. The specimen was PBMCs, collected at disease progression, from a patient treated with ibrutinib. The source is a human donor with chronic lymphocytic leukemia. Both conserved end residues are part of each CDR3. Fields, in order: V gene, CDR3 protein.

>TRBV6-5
CASSLQGAKSGNTIYF
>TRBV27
CASLRDIRGVAFF
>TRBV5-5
CASSLAAGPLGQPQHF
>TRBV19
CASSSRAWGETQYF
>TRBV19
CASTDGGISGANVLTF
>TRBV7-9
CASSSSNNEQFF
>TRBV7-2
CASTPLAEVYEQYF
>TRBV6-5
CASSRDTYYGYTF
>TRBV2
CASSASSSGNTIYF
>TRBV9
CASSVTDRGRGEQFF